These 27 T cell receptor beta chains share one sample of origin, sequenced in a study of CD8+ T cells in alopecia areata. Following extraction, RNA underwent reverse transcription to cDNA, which served as the sequencing template. Clones were read by immunoSEQ multiplex PCR, and TCRdb kept only the in-frame ones, dropping some. The data contain more than 200,000 clones, under 80% of them singletons. The sequenced sample was CD4+ T cells sorted from blood, obtained at week 0. The receptors here all came from a human donor with alopecia areata.

The CDR3 nucleotides are TGCAGTGTCGACTCTCAGGGCTACACCTTC. Protein product: CSVDSQGYTF. The chain combines TRBV20-1 with TRBJ1-2; no clear D. Trimming pared 7 bases from V and 8 bases from J, leaving 11 bases between. This CDR3 spans 10 amino acids. The germline CDR1 and CDR2 sequences are DFQATT and SNEGSKA (reference sequence).

For this clone: Other nucleotide sequences in the sample specify the same CDR3. V and J are TRBV29-1 and TRBJ1-1, with TRBD1 matching over 9 bases. Germline assignment: CDR1 SQVTM and CDR2 ANQGSEA. This CDR3 is 13 amino acids long. V trimming: 6 bases; J trimming: 0 bases; junction bases outside the gene matches: 2. The CDR3 DNA reads as TGCAGCGTGGGGACAGGGTTGAACACTGAAGCTTTCTTT. This sequence encodes CSVGTGLNTEAFF.

This rearrangement joins TRBV4-1 to TRBJ2-5; a possible D gene is TRBD2 (5 bases). Germline V gene lookup returns CDR1 MGHRA and CDR2 YSYEKL. With 4 bases removed from V and 0 bases from J, the gap between germline ends came to 12 bases. The CDR3 contains 15 residues. CDR3 residues: CASSLMDSNQETQYF. CDR3 nucleotides: TGCGCCAGCAGCCTTATGGACTCTAACCAAGAGACCCAGTACTTC.

This clone was counted a single time. V gene TRBV6-1 combines with J gene TRBJ1-2; 12 bases fit TRBD1. Per germline, CDR1 MNHNS and CDR2 SASEGT. The length of the CDR3 is 14 residues. The V and J ends lost 6 bases and 7 bases, in that order; junction bases with no gene match: 6. The CDR3 bases are TGTGCCAGCAGCCCCCGGGACAGGGGGCTTGGCTACACCTTC. This translates into CASSPRDRGLGYTF.

The genes are TRBV7-3 and TRBJ2-7, with unresolved D. The CDR3 contains 11 residues. Trimming took off 1 base at V and 11 bases at J, with 9 bases between the two ends. CDR1 and CDR2 (germline): SGHTA, FQGTGA. The CDR3 DNA follows: TGTGCCAGCAGCTTAAAAGAGTCAGAGTACTTC. This sequence encodes CASSLKESEYF.

The chain employs TRBV10-3 and TRBJ2-7; possibly TRBD2 for D (5 bases). The V and J ends lost 3 bases and 4 bases respectively, with 19 bases between them. This CDR3 contains 16 residues. Germline V gene data show CDR1 as ENHRY and CDR2 as SYGVKD. CDR3 region: CAISDWTSPRDYEQYF. CDR3 nucleotides: TGTGCCATCAGTGACTGGACGTCACCTCGGGATTACGAGCAGTACTTC.

The rearrangement joins TRBV25-1 to TRBJ1-6; 7 bases are shared with TRBD1. V dropped 6 bases and J dropped 10; count of bases not matched to a gene: 9. CDR1 and CDR2 from the germline V gene are MGHDK and SYGVNS. The CDR3 runs to 14 residues. The CDR3 region is CASRQTGRESPLHF. The CDR3, as DNA: TGTGCCAGCAGGCAGACAGGGCGCGAATCACCCCTCCACTTT.

This chain uses TRBV2 with TRBJ2-7, with D unresolved. Germline CDR1 SNHLY, CDR2 FYNNEI. This CDR3 spans 13 amino acids. The ends were cut back, 0 bases at V and 6 bases at J, with 9 bases in the middle. The DNA for the CDR3 is TGTGCCAGCAGTGAAGCATTAGTAGGCGAGCAGTACTTC. Amino acid sequence: CASSEALVGEQYF.

The chain carries TRBV15 and TRBJ2-7; D possibly corresponds to TRBD1 (6 bases). The germline gives CDR1 LNHNV, CDR2 YYDKDF (reference sequence). The ends were cut back, 3 bases at V and 5 bases at J, with 26 bases in the middle. The CDR3 length is 18 residues. The CDR3, as DNA: TGTGCCACCAGCAGGGACCCCCCAGGGGACCCTTTTGTCGACGAGCAGTACTTC. Protein sequence: CATSRDPPGDPFVDEQYF.

This chain links TRBV11-2 with TRBJ2-1, with TRBD2 as a possible D gene (6 bases). Trimming took off 5 bases at V and 7 bases at J, with 18 bases between the two ends. Germline-derived CDR1 and CDR2 are SGHAT and FQNNGV. The CDR3 consists of 15 residues. The CDR3 sequence is CASSLGTRRENEQFF. The CDR3 region has the DNA TGTGCCAGCAGCCTCGGGACTCGTAGGGAAAATGAGCAGTTCTTC.

In its sample, this clone was seen once. The chain joins TRBV29-1 to TRBJ2-5, with TRBD2 matching over 7 bases. CDR1 and CDR2 from the germline V gene are SQVTM and ANQGSEA. This CDR3 is 14 amino acids long. Germline trimming cut 7 bases from V and 1 base from J; bases unmatched to any gene: 9. The CDR3 DNA follows: TGCAGCGGGGCGGGGAGGGCAACCCAAGAGACCCAGTACTTC. Translation: CSGAGRATQETQYF.

A few counts support this clone. The V gene is TRBV7-3, the J gene TRBJ2-5; 15 nucleotides agree with TRBD2. Germline V lookup: CDR1 SGHTA, CDR2 FQGTGA. V shed 5 bases, J shed 3 bases, and the junction held 7 bases outside the gene matches. This CDR3 has 17 amino acids. CDR3 in amino acids: CASSNGLAGGTEETQYF. DNA for the CDR3: TGTGCCAGCAGCAACGGACTAGCGGGGGGGACTGAAGAGACCCAGTACTTC.

This sequence joins TRBV4-1 and TRBJ2-5, with a tentative D call TRBD1 (6 bases). This CDR3 is built from 13 residues. CDR1 MGHRA and CDR2 YSYEKL come from the germline V gene. V gave up 1 base and J gave up 3 bases, with 6 bases separating them. CDR3 DNA sequence: TGCGCCAGCAGCCAAGGACAGGAAGAGACCCAGTACTTC. Amino acids: CASSQGQEETQYF.

V gene TRBV2 combines with J gene TRBJ1-5; D not resolved. CDR3 length equals 16 residues. CDR1 is SNHLY and CDR2 is FYNNEI in the germline V gene. The V end was cut by 8 bases, the J end by 5 bases, with 22 bases between. In DNA, the CDR3 is TGTGCCAGCGGGAACGACAAGGGAGGTCCGGATCAGCCCCAGCATTTT. Its protein is CASGNDKGGPDQPQHF.

The rearrangement joins TRBV5-5 to TRBJ1-5; D might be TRBD1 (5 bases). Deletions cut 6 bases from V and 6 bases from J, with 16 bases between. CDR3 length: 14 amino acids. Germline loops: CDR1 SGHKS, CDR2 YYEKEE (reference sequence). Here the CDR3 reads CASTPRGDGQPQHF. DNA of the CDR3: TGTGCCAGCACCCCCCGAGGGGACGGTCAGCCCCAGCATTTT.

The chain employs TRBV27 and TRBJ1-5; no reliable D call. Trimming left V 6 bases short and J 0 bases short, with 15 bases between. Germline values: CDR1 MNHEY, CDR2 SMNVEV (reference sequence). The CDR3 runs to 16 residues. The CDR3 sequence: CASSRHSWGSNQPQHF. CDR3 nucleotide sequence: TGTGCCAGCAGCAGACACTCGTGGGGTAGCAATCAGCCCCAGCATTTT.

The chain joins TRBV4-2 to TRBJ1-2, with D maybe TRBD1 (6 bases). Germline CDR1 LGHNA, CDR2 YNFKEQ. This CDR3 is built from 15 residues. V was clipped by 1 base and J by 7 bases, with 16 bases between them. The CDR3 region is CASSQGRQVASGYTF. In DNA, the CDR3 is TGTGCCAGCAGCCAAGGCAGACAGGTGGCGAGTGGCTACACCTTC.

The chain links TRBV2 to TRBJ2-1; tentative D call: TRBD2 (5 bases). The CDR3 is made up of 14 amino acids. V gave up 3 bases and J gave up 7 bases, with 13 bases separating them. In germline, CDR1 is SNHLY, CDR2 FYNNEI. The CDR3 spells CASSERESRNEQFF. CDR3 DNA: TGTGCCAGCAGTGAGAGGGAATCGAGGAATGAGCAGTTCTTC.

V and J are TRBV19 and TRBJ2-2; D not resolved. The CDR3 is made up of 13 amino acids. V was trimmed by 4 bases and J by 2 bases, leaving 5 bases between them. Germline CDR1 LNHDA, CDR2 SQIVND (reference sequence). Written as DNA, the CDR3 is TGTGCCAGTAGTACGAGCAACACCGGGGAGCTGTTTTTT. Residues: CASSTSNTGELFF. Full variable domain (rest looked up from reference TRBV19 and TRBJ2-2): DGGITQSPKYLFRKEGQNVTLSCEQNLNHDAMYWYRQDPGQGLRLIYYSQIVNDFQKGDIAEGYSVSREKKESFPLTVTSAQKNPTAFYLCASSTSNTGELFFGEGSRLTVL.

The chain couples TRBV5-4 to TRBJ1-1; D is possibly TRBD1 (5 bases). The CDR3 has 13 residues. Germline V CDR1 and CDR2: SGHNT, YYREEE (reference sequence). The V end lost 3 bases, the J end lost 5 bases, and 11 bases lay between the germline ends. CDR3 loop: CASSSPRETEAFF. The CDR3 DNA reads TGTGCCAGCAGCTCCCCCAGGGAAACTGAAGCTTTCTTT.

J is TRBJ2-2 and V is TRBV14, with no clear D. Trimming shortened V by 1 base and J by 3 bases, and 6 bases separated the two germline ends. Germline V gene data show CDR1 as SGHDN and CDR2 as FVKESK. The CDR3 loop spans 14 amino acids. The chain's CDR3 is CASSQGFHTGELFF. DNA of the CDR3: TGTGCCAGCAGCCAAGGATTCCACACCGGGGAGCTGTTTTTT. Based on the CDR3 plus reference TRBV14 and TRBJ2-2, the full variable domain is EAGVTQFPSHSVIEKGQTVTLRCDPISGHDNLYWYRRVMGKEIKFLLHFVKESKQDESGMPNNRFLAERTGGTYSTLKVQPAELEDSGVYFCASSQGFHTGELFFGEGSRLTVL.

The gene calls are TRBV13 and TRBJ1-6, with a weak D call TRBD1 (5 bases). Trimming left V 2 bases short and J 10 bases short, with 15 bases between. Germline CDR1 reads PRHDT; CDR2 reads FYEKMQ (reference sequence). CDR3 length equals 15 residues. Here the CDR3 DNA reads TGTGCCAGCAGCTTACGGAGGGCAGAGGGGTCACCCCTCCACTTT. This encodes CASSLRRAEGSPLHF.

The chain joins TRBV5-1 to TRBJ2-1; 8 bases agree with TRBD1. Unmatched junction bases numbered 11, after V lost 5 bases and J lost 10 bases. This CDR3 region has 14 residues. CDR1 SGHRS and CDR2 YFSETQ come from the germline V gene. The CDR3 coding sequence is TGCGCCAGCAGAATGGACAGGGAATCCAAGGAGCAGTTCTTC. This encodes CASRMDRESKEQFF.

This chain connects TRBV18 to TRBJ1-5, with D unresolved. Trimming took off 3 bases at V and 1 base at J, with 13 bases between the two ends. The CDR3 extends over 16 amino acids. Germline assignment: CDR1 KGHSH and CDR2 LQKENI. CDR3 DNA sequence: TGTGCCAGCTCACCTGAGGGAATAATAAGCAATCAGCCCCAGCATTTT. Its translation is CASSPEGIISNQPQHF.

CDR3 sequence (DNA): TGTGCCTGGAGTGTCCCAGGTCGGAACTCTGGGGCCAACGTCCTGACTTTC. It codes for CAWSVPGRNSGANVLTF. The chain recombines TRBV30 with TRBJ2-6, with no clear D. Germline V lookup: CDR1 GTSNPN, CDR2 SVGIG (reference sequence). Trimming stripped 0 bases from V and 0 bases from J, with 12 bases between. This CDR3 region has 17 residues.

This rearrangement joins TRBV29-1 to TRBJ2-3; D gene uncertain. V lost 7 bases, J lost 0 bases, and 17 bases lay in between. The germline CDR1 and CDR2 sequences are SQVTM and ANQGSEA. CDR3 length: 15 amino acids. The CDR3 coding sequence is TGCAGCGCCACCAATATAGGGCCCAGCACAGATACGCAGTATTTT. Encoded protein: CSATNIGPSTDTQYF.

The rearrangement joins TRBV6-5 to TRBJ1-1; D gene unclear. Germline assignment: CDR1 MNHEY and CDR2 SVGAGI. The ends were cut back, 1 base at V and 2 bases at J, with 5 bases in the middle. The CDR3 sequence is 13 residues long. CDR3 nucleotides: TGTGCCAGCAGTTACTTGCGAAACACTGAAGCTTTCTTT. Translation gives CASSYLRNTEAFF.